The entry below gives a single T cell receptor (beta chain) sequence along with its context. What it binds is unknown. This record comes from a study of cytomegalovirus exposure and HLA in healthy donors. Overall study: A preliminary data release comprised 70 million to 95 million unique TCRs obtained from HLA-typed donors.

Primers for the PCR totalled 60 Vbeta and 13 Jbeta. Only in-frame clones appear in the TCRdb table, and some are missing; sequencing was by immunoSEQ multiplex PCR. The table has about 190,000 clones, around 87% seen once; the top ten hold roughly 1.7%. Study outcomes and limitations: For most TCR beta V segments, an earlier analysis put the productive rate at about 90% or about 30% of the time. Being indistinguishable, some V segments were excluded, TRBV6-2 and TRBV6-3 among them. Associated with cytomegalovirus, according to the listing, were 150 to 200 TCR beta chains.

The CDR3 runs to 16 residues. The V segment lost 4 bases and the J segment 9 bases; nucleotides outside the gene matches: 9. Germline V CDR1 and CDR2: SGHRS, YFSETQ. The clonotype originates from a woman between 18 and 29 years old in good health and CMV-seronegative. Sequenced input: PBMCs. The rearrangement joins TRBV5-1 to TRBJ2-1, with 14 bases aligning to TRBD2. The chain's CDR3 is CASSPETSGRGGEQFF. In DNA, the CDR3 is TGCGCCAGCAGCCCCGAGACTAGCGGGAGGGGGGGTGAGCAGTTCTTC. Combining the CDR3 with reference TRBV5-1 and TRBJ2-1 gives the whole variable domain KAGVTQTPRYLIKTRGQQVTLSCSPISGHRSVSWYQQTPGQGLQFLFEYFSETQRNKGNFPGRFSGRQFSNSRSEMNVSTLELGDSALYLCASSPETSGRGGEQFFGPGTRLTVL.